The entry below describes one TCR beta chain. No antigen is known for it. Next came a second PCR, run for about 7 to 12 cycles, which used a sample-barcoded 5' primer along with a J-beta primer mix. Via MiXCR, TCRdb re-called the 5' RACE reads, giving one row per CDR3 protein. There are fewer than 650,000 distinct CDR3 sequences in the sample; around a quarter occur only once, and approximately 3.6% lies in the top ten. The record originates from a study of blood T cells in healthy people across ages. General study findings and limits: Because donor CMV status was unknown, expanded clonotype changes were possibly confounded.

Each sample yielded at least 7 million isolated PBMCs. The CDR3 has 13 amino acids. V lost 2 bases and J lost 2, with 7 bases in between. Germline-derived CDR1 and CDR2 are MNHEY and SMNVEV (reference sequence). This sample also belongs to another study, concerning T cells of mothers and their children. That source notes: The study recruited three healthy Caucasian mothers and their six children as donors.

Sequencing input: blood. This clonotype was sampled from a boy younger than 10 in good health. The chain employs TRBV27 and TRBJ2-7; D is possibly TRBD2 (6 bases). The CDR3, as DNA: TGTGCCAGCAGTTTACGGGGGACCTACGAGCAGTACTTC. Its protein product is CASSLRGTYEQYF.